One and the same sample provided the 2 T cell receptor beta chains below, sequenced in a study of blood T cell repertoires in COVID-19. This table comes from immunoSEQ multiplex PCR, and its TCRdb copy is limited to in-frame clones, with some not included. The profile shows approximately 240,000 clones, 85% to 95% of them singletons. The sequencing input was PBMCs or T cells enriched from blood (not recorded which). These receptors came from a woman in her late teens or twenties who had recovered from COVID-19.

In this sample, this clone turned up a few times. This rearrangement joins TRBV11-3 to TRBJ2-7, with a possible D match to TRBD1 (5 bases). CDR1 is SGHNT and CDR2 is YENEEA in the germline V gene. This CDR3 comprises 18 residues. Trimming removed 0 bases from V and 3 bases from J, with 21 bases in between. CDR3 bases: TGTGCCAGCAGCTTAGAGGGGCCCTGGGCCCCACAGAACTACGAGCAGTACTTC. Translated: CASSLEGPWAPQNYEQYF.

V usage is TRBV10-3 and J usage is TRBJ2-2, with 7 bases identical to TRBD2. The CDR3 spans 14 residues. Trimming removed 4 bases from V and 4 bases from J; junction bases left unmatched: 3. Germline-derived CDR1 and CDR2 are ENHRY and SYGVKD. CDR3 DNA: TGTGCCATCAGTGGACTAGCAGGCACCGGGGAGCTGTTTTTT. This translates into CAISGLAGTGELFF.